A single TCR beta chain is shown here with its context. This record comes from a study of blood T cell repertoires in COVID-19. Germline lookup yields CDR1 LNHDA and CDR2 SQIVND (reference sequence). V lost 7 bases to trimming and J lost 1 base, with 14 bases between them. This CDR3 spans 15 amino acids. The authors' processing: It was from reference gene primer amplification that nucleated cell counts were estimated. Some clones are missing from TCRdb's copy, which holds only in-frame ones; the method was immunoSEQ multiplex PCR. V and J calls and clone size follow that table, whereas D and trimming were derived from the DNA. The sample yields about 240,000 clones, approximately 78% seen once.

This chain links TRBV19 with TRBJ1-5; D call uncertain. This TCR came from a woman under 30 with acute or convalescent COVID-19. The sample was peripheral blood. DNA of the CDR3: TGTGCCAGTACCCCTACGCGGGGAAGCAATCAGCCCCAGCATTTT. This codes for CASTPTRGSNQPQHF. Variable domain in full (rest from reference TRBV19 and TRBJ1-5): DGGITQSPKYLFRKEGQNVTLSCEQNLNHDAMYWYRQDPGQGLRLIYYSQIVNDFQKGDIAEGYSVSREKKESFPLTVTSAQKNPTAFYLCASTPTRGSNQPQHFGDGTRLSIL.